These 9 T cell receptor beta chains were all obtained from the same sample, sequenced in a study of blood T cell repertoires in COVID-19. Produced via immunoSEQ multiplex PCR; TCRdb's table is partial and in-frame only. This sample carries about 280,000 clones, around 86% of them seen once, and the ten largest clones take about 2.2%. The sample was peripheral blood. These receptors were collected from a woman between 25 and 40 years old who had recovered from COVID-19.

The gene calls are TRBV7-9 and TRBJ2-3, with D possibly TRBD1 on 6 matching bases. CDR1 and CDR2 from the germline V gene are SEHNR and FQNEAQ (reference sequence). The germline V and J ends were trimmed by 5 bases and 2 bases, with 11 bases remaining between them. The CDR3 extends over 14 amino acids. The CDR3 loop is CASSPRTATDTQYF. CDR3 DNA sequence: TGTGCCAGCAGCCCAAGGACAGCCACAGATACGCAGTATTTT.

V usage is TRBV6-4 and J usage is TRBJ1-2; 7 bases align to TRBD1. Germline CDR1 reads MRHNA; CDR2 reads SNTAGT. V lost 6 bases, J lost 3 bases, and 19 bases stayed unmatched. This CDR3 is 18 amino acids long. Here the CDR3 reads CASRKPKRQGVLDYGYTF. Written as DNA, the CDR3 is TGTGCCAGCAGAAAACCGAAACGACAGGGAGTGCTGGACTATGGCTACACCTTC.

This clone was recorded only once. CDR3 DNA sequence: TGTGCCAGCAGTCCCGACTGGAGCTCCTACAATGAGCAGTTCTTC. Residues: CASSPDWSSYNEQFF. The V call is TRBV6-5, the J call TRBJ2-1; D uncertain. Looked up from germline, CDR1 is MNHEY and CDR2 is SVGAGI. Trimming pared 5 bases from V and 0 bases from J, leaving 11 bases between. The length of the CDR3 is 15 residues.

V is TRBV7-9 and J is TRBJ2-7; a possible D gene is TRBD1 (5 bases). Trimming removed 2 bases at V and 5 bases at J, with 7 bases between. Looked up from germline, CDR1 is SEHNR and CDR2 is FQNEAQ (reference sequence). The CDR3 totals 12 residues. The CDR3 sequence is CASSLLRDEQYF. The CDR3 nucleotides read TGTGCCAGCAGCTTACTCAGGGACGAGCAGTACTTC.

The CDR3 protein is CASNPLGSRMDTQYF. The CDR3 DNA reads TGTGCCAGTAACCCTCTCGGGTCTCGTATGGATACGCAGTATTTT. V gene TRBV19 combines with J gene TRBJ2-3; D is ambiguous. CDR1 is LNHDA and CDR2 is SQIVND in the germline V gene (reference sequence). Trimming shortened V by 7 bases and J by 6 bases, and 20 bases separated the two germline ends. The CDR3 covers 15 residues. The full variable domain, in which reference TRBV19 and TRBJ2-3 provide the parts outside the CDR3, is DGGITQSPKYLFRKEGQNVTLSCEQNLNHDAMYWYRQDPGQGLRLIYYSQIVNDFQKGDIAEGYSVSREKKESFPLTVTSAQKNPTAFYLCASNPLGSRMDTQYFGPGTRLTVL.

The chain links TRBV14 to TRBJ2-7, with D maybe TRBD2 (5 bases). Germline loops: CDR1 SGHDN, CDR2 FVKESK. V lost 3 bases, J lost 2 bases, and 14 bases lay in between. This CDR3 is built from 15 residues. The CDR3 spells CASSQLTGITYEQYF. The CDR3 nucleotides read TGTGCCAGCAGCCAGTTAACCGGGATTACCTACGAGCAGTACTTC.

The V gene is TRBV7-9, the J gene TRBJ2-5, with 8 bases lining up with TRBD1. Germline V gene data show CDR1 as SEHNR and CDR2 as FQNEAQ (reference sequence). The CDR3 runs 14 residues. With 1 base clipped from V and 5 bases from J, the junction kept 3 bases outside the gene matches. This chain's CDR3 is CASSLGQGLETQYF. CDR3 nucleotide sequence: TGTGCCAGCAGCTTAGGACAGGGGCTGGAGACCCAGTACTTC.

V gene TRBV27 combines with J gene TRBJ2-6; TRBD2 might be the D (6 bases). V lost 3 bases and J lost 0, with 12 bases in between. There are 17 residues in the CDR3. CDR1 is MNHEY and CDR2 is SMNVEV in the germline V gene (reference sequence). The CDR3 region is CASSFLGGLSGANVLTF. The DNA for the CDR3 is TGTGCCAGCAGTTTCCTCGGAGGGCTCTCTGGGGCCAACGTCCTGACTTTC.

The CDR3 loop reads CASSSGTAGGEQYF. The DNA of the CDR3 is TGCGCCAGCAGCTCCGGGACAGCCGGTGGTGAGCAGTACTTC. The rearrangement links TRBV5-1 to TRBJ2-7; 7 bases map to TRBD1. The length of the CDR3 is 14 residues. CDR1 SGHRS and CDR2 YFSETQ come from the germline V gene. Trimming took 3 bases from V and 7 from J; bases not matched to a gene: 10.